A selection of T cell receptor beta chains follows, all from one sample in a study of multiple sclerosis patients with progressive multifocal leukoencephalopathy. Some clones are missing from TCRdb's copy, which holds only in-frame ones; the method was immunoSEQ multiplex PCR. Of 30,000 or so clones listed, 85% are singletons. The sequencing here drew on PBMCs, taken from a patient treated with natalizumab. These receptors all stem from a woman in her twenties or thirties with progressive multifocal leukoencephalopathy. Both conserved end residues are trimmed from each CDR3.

CDR3: ASSLARARPDTQY; J: TRBJ2-3; V: TRBV7-8
CDR3: ASSPGTGTGQPQH; J: TRBJ1-5; V: TRBV7-8
CDR3: ASSVSGLAEYNEQF; J: TRBJ2-1; V: TRBV9
CDR3: ATKGRDTDTQY; J: TRBJ2-3; V: TRBV5-6
CDR3: ASSLPTPSYEQY; J: TRBJ2-7; V: TRBV11-2
CDR3: ASGAVGNQPQH; J: TRBJ1-5; V: TRBV28
CDR3: ASSLSPAAGTEAF; J: TRBJ1-1; V: TRBV7-2
CDR3: ASRAGGKRTTDTQY; J: TRBJ2-3; V: TRBV5-4
CDR3: ASSQRDQPQH; J: TRBJ1-5; V: TRBV23-1
CDR3: ASSQDPRGTSSYNEQF; J: TRBJ2-1; V: TRBV4-3
CDR3: ASGQTGNTEAF; J: TRBJ1-1; V: TRBV5-1
CDR3: ASFLQGSGANVLT; J: TRBJ2-6; V: TRBV7-2
CDR3: ASSLIVSLSEQY; J: TRBJ2-7; V: TRBV28
CDR3: ASSQYPRTSGRAGYNEQF; J: TRBJ2-1; V: TRBV23-1
CDR3: ASSRSRADTQY; J: TRBJ2-3; V: TRBV27
CDR3: ASSRQGTTEAF; J: TRBJ1-1; V: TRBV5-4
CDR3: ASSSVGTGSGYT; J: TRBJ1-2; V: TRBV7-9
CDR3: ASSGAAGQGVHEQY; J: TRBJ2-7; V: TRBV9
CDR3: ASSGQGQETQY; J: TRBJ2-5; V: TRBV6-6
CDR3: ASSPLGRETQY; J: TRBJ2-5; V: TRBV7-2
CDR3: ASSLASNAGTDTQY; J: TRBJ2-3; V: TRBV7-8
CDR3: ASSIYAAGNMNTEAF; J: TRBJ1-1; V: TRBV19
CDR3: ASSFVTDNEQF; J: TRBJ2-1; V: TRBV7-9
CDR3: ASSEALSGELF; J: TRBJ2-2; V: TRBV2
CDR3: ASGISLGVGLAEAF; J: TRBJ1-1; V: TRBV28
CDR3: ASREPNYGYT; J: TRBJ1-2; V: TRBV10-1
CDR3: ASSYSHNYEQY; J: TRBJ2-7; V: TRBV6-5
CDR3: ASSLLGTGSNEQF; J: TRBJ2-1; V: TRBV7-9
CDR3: AWSWGQVGYNEQF; J: TRBJ2-1; V: TRBV30
CDR3: ASRGTGGRSEKLF; J: TRBJ1-4; V: TRBV27
CDR3: ASRGAEPYNEQF; J: TRBJ2-1; V: TRBV10-2
CDR3: ASSEKSRGGELF; J: TRBJ2-2; V: TRBV6-1
CDR3: ASRQALNEKLF; J: TRBJ1-4; V: TRBV28
CDR3: ASSTGQGGTDTQY; J: TRBJ2-3; V: TRBV7-6
CDR3: ATGQYSYEQY; J: TRBJ2-7; V: TRBV7-2
CDR3: ASSLDGTVVSYEQY; J: TRBJ2-7; V: TRBV11-2
CDR3: ASSVGSQGGETQY; J: TRBJ2-5; V: TRBV9
CDR3: ASSLGETSVYNEQF; J: TRBJ2-1; V: TRBV27
CDR3: ASRPTSGGYEQY; J: TRBJ2-7; V: TRBV6-6
CDR3: ASGVAGFYNEQF; J: TRBJ2-1; V: TRBV11-3
CDR3: ASTQGDRWAYNEQF; J: TRBJ2-1; V: TRBV21-1
CDR3: ASRRTMGNTIY; J: TRBJ1-3; V: TRBV6-5
CDR3: ASSFSPVNTEAF; J: TRBJ1-1; V: TRBV5-6
CDR3: ASSVVGNQPQH; J: TRBJ1-5; V: TRBV2
CDR3: ASSLRQGTGELF; J: TRBJ2-2; V: TRBV7-7
CDR3: AISERGQGAYEQY; J: .; V: TRBV10-3
CDR3: ASRQPRGKNSPLH; J: TRBJ1-6; V: TRBV27
CDR3: ASSPPSGSDTQY; J: TRBJ2-3; V: TRBV5-5
CDR3: ASSVQGAFNSPLH; J: TRBJ1-6; V: TRBV5-4
CDR3: ASSYVGGEQY; J: TRBJ2-7; V: TRBV6-5
CDR3: ASSLMVGGETQY; J: TRBJ2-5; V: TRBV7-2
CDR3: ASSMTRGRTNEQF; J: TRBJ2-1; V: TRBV6-6
CDR3: ASSPGTAGYYGYT; J: TRBJ1-2; V: TRBV5-4